This TCR beta chain was captured by sequencing in a study of regulatory T cells in long-lasting Graves disease. With iRepertoire HTBI primers and Arm-PCR of CDR3 regions, TCR beta libraries were built. MiXCR, applied by TCRdb to the multiplex PCR reads, yields one record per CDR3 protein. The top ten hold around 11% of the sample, which has over 500,000 distinct CDR3 sequences, roughly a sixth seen once. Time point here: newly diagnosed GD, antithyroid drugs for less than 3 months. The TCR library was made from RNA extracted from PBMCs. Graves' disease diagnosis relied on American Thyroid Association guidelines. Those enrolled as patients came out of an endocrinology department in Xi'an, China. The sample was also reused in another study, on T cells in Graves' hyperthyroidism and ophthalmopathy. From that report: TCR CDR3 regions were first amplified by RT-PCR with HTBI primers. A model using 13 V-J features told ophthalmopathy apart from stable hyperthyroidism.

This material consisted of peripheral blood mononuclear cells (PBMCs), taken at new diagnosis, from a patient treated with antithyroid drugs. The receptor was derived from a man aged 18 to 30 with Graves disease.

CDR3 region: CASSQTQGYEQYF. The CDR3 nucleotides are TGTGCCAGCAGCCAGACCCAGGGTTACGAGCAGTACTTC. J is TRBJ2-7 and V is TRBV7-3; D is possibly TRBD1 (5 bases). CDR3 length: 13 amino acids. Trimming took off 5 bases at V and 4 bases at J, with 12 bases between the two ends. CDR1 is SGHTA and CDR2 is FQGTGA in the germline V gene.